This entry is about one TCR beta chain. The time point: newly diagnosed GD, antithyroid drugs for less than 3 months. RNA isolated from PBMCs was used to make the TCR library. The V gene end was trimmed by 0 bases and the J gene end by 3 bases; junction bases not matched to a gene: 8. The CDR3 consists of 16 residues. Germline V gives CDR1 DFQATT, CDR2 SNEGSKA (reference sequence). The data originate from a study of regulatory T cells in long-lasting Graves disease. According to the study, TCR beta libraries were built with iRepertoire HTBI primers and CDR3-region Arm-PCR. TCRdb re-called the multiplex PCR reads with MiXCR, one entry per CDR3 protein. The table shows about 330,000 distinct CDR3 sequences, with 15% to 20% occurring only once. These data also formed part of another study, on T cells in Graves' hyperthyroidism and ophthalmopathy. According to that study: For the diagnoses, clinical symptoms, serum thyroxine and TRAb, thyroid ultrasound and orbital computed tomography were used. RT-PCR in the first round (using the HTBI primer set) targeted the TCR CDR3.

The chain links TRBV20-1 to TRBJ2-3, with 8 positions matching TRBD1. The TCR originated in a woman aged 18-29 years with Graves disease. The sample consisted of peripheral blood mononuclear cells (PBMCs), taken at new diagnosis, from a patient treated with antithyroid drugs. The CDR3 spells CSARDSTGAGTDTQYF. CDR3 in DNA: TGCAGTGCTAGAGACTCGACAGGGGCTGGGACAGATACGCAGTATTTT.